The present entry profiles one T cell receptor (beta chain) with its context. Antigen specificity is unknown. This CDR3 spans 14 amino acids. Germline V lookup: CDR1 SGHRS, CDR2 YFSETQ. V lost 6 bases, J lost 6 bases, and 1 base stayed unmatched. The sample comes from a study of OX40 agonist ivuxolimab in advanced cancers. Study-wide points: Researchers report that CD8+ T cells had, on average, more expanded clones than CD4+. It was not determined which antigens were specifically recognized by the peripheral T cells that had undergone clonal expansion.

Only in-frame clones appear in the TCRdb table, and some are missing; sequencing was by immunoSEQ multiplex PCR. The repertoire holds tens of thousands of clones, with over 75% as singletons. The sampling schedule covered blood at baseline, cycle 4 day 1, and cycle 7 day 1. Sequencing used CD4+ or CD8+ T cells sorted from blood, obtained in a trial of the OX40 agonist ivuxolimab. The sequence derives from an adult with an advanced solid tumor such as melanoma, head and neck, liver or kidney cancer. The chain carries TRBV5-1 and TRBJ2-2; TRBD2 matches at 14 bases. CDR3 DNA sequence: TGCGCCAGCAAGACTAGCGGGGGGGCCGGGGAGCTGTTTTTT. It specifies CASKTSGGAGELFF. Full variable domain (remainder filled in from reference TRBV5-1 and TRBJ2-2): KAGVTQTPRYLIKTRGQQVTLSCSPISGHRSVSWYQQTPGQGLQFLFEYFSETQRNKGNFPGRFSGRQFSNSRSEMNVSTLELGDSALYLCASKTSGGAGELFFGEGSRLTVL.